This T cell receptor (beta chain) was recorded in a study of blood T cell repertoires in COVID-19. Study-wide background: Samples of COVID-19 (acute and convalescent) were obtained from the United States, Italy and Spain. The analysed material was cDNA or gDNA that came from T cells, B-cell-depleted T cells, or PBMCs.

The CDR3 is made up of 16 amino acids. Trimming cost V 6 bases and J 7 bases, with 23 bases left between them. Germline CDR1 is PRHDT and CDR2 is FYEKMQ (reference sequence). Original data processing: From reference gene primer amplification, estimates of nucleated cell counts were derived. Profiled with immunoSEQ multiplex PCR; TCRdb holds only in-frame clones, not every one. V and J calls plus clone size are reproduced from that table; the DNA served to infer D and trimming. Altogether under 200,000 clones are present, approximately 81% being singletons, with the ten largest covering 4% to 5%. This chain links TRBV13 with TRBJ2-3; a possible D gene is TRBD2 (6 bases). Sample: peripheral blood. The origin of this receptor is a woman older than 75 with acute or convalescent COVID-19. The CDR3 nucleotides read TGTGCCAGCAGGCCGGCGGGGCACCAAGCGGAGAATACGCAGTATTTT. This encodes CASRPAGHQAENTQYF.